This TCR beta chain was sequenced in a study of T cell repertoires in cytomegalovirus infection. On the study more broadly: Both recently identified HLA-C-restricted and well-studied HLA-B-restricted CMV epitopes were used in the study. Shared public TCR beta signatures pointed to both CMV infection and a matching HLA type. Study-wide points: CMV-specific HLA-C-restricted TCR beta clonotypes dominated the ex vivo response.

The sample holds a few counts of this clonotype. Its antigen remains unidentified. The CDR3 spans 15 residues. Trimming cost V 3 bases and J 3 bases, with 14 bases left between them. TCRdb processed the reads anew with MiXCR; each CDR3 protein has one entry. The sample shows around 140,000 distinct CDR3 sequences, around 30% of them seen only once. The source is a human donor in good health (CMV status not recorded). Some clones in this sample may be carry-over from other donors' samples. The gene calls are TRBV12-3 or TRBV12-4 and TRBJ1-1; D remains unclear. The starting material was CD8+ T cells from cultured PBMCs, obtained from culture after CMV antigen stimulation. The DNA for the CDR3 is TGTGCCAGCAGTTTCCACAGAGGGCCTGACACTGAAGCTTTCTTT. Its translation: CASSFHRGPDTEAFF.